What follows describes a single T cell receptor (beta chain). Antigen unknown. V lost 2 bases and J 0 bases, leaving 2 bases between the germline ends. The CDR3 is 14 amino acids. The germline CDR1 and CDR2 sequences are MNHEY and SVGAGI. Each subset's genomic DNA was shared equally among a number of immunoSEQ plates. Libraries were prepared by immunoSEQ multiplex PCR; TCRdb keeps only in-frame clonotypes and omits some of them. The sample lists approximately 320,000 clones; 87% were seen once. This sample is part of a study of shared clonotypes between healthy human individuals. Findings of the study overall: A handful of donors showed sharing of about 4.8% of naive CD4 clonotypes.

Sequences were obtained from memory CD8+ T cells sorted from blood. Indicated subset: CD45RO+ cells pooled with CCR7-negative TemRA cells. The chain combines TRBV6-5 with TRBJ2-6; D gene unclear. This clonotype was obtained from a man younger than 30 in good health. This CDR3 reads CASSYDSGANVLTF. In nucleotides, the CDR3 is TGTGCCAGCAGTTACGACTCTGGGGCCAACGTCCTGACTTTC.